Sequencing of this T cell receptor beta chain was carried out in a study of blood T cell repertoires in COVID-19. This clone was observed a handful of times. V was cut by 6 bases and J by 4 bases, with 10 bases left in between. This CDR3 is 12 amino acids long. Germline V lookup: CDR1 MGHDK, CDR2 SYGVNS. TCRdb's copy holds only in-frame clones and misses some; the assay was immunoSEQ multiplex PCR. The sample shows about 270,000 clones, roughly nine tenths of them seen only once. Sequencing was performed on peripheral blood. The source of this sequence is a man aged 60 to 75 who had recovered from COVID-19. The V call is TRBV25-1, the J call TRBJ2-7; a possible D gene is TRBD1 (5 bases). CDR3 bases: TGTGCCAGCAGAGGTGGGGCGTACGAGCAGTACTTC. Translated, it gives CASRGGAYEQYF.